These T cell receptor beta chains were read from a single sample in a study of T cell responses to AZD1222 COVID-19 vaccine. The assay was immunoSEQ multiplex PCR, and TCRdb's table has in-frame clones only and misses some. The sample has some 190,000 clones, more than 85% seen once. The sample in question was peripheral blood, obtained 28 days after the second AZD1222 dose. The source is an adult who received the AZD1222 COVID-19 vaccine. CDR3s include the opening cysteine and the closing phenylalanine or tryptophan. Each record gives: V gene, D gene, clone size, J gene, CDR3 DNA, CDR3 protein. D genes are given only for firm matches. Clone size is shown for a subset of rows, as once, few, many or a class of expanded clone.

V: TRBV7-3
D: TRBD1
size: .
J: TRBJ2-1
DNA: TGTGCCAGCAGCTTGAGCCGGACAGGTATCAATGAGCAGTTCTTC
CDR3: CASSLSRTGINEQFF

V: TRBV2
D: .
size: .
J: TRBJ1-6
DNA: TGTGCCAGCAGCCTAGGGCAGATGAATTCACCCCTCCACTTT
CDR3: CASSLGQMNSPLHF

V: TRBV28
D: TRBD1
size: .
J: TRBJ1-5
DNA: TGTGCCAGCATAGGGGGCCGGCAGCCCCAGCATTTT
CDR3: CASIGGRQPQHF

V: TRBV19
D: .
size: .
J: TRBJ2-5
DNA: TGTGCCAGTAGTATCCCCGGGAGCAAGACCCAGTACTTC
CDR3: CASSIPGSKTQYF

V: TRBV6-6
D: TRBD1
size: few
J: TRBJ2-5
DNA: TGTGCCAGCAGTTCACCGTCGGACAGGGGAGAGACCCAGTACTTC
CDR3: CASSSPSDRGETQYF

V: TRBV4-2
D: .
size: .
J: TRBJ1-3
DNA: TGTGCCAGCAGCCAAGATAGGGACACCATATATTTT
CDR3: CASSQDRDTIYF

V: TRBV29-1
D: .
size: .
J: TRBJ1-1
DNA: TGCAGCGTTGTGACAGAGCCCCTGAACACTGAAGCTTTCTTT
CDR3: CSVVTEPLNTEAFF

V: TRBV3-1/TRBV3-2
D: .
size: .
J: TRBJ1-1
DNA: TGTGCCAGCAGCCAAGTGGGGGTGAACACTGAAGCTTTCTTT
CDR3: CASSQVGVNTEAFF

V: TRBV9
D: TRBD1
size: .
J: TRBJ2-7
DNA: TGTGCCAGCAGCGTAATGGACAGGGGTAGCTACGAGCAGTACTTC
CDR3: CASSVMDRGSYEQYF

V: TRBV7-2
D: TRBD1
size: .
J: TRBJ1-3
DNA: TGTGCCAGCAGCCTACCATCGGGACAGGGAGTATTTTCTGGAAACACCATATATTTT
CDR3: CASSLPSGQGVFSGNTIYF

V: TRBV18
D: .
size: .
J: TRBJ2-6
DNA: TGTGCCAGCTCACCACCGAGGGGAGACGGTGGGGCCAACGTCCTGACTTTC
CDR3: CASSPPRGDGGANVLTF

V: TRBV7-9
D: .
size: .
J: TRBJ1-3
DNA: TGTGCCAGCAGCATGCCCGAGAGGGGCTCTGGAAACACCATATATTTT
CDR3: CASSMPERGSGNTIYF

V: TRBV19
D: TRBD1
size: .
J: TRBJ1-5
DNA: TGTGCCAGTAGTATTTTGACAGGGGCGCGGGGCAATCAGCCCCAGCATTTT
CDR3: CASSILTGARGNQPQHF

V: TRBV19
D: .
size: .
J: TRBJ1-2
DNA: TGTGCCAGTAACGGTGGGAGTGGTTACAGGGACTCGACTAACTATGGCTACACCTTC
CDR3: CASNGGSGYRDSTNYGYTF

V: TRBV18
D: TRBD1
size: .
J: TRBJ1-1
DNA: TGTGCCAGCTCACCAAGACAGGGGGCTCTCGAATCCAGGACTGAAGCTTTCTTT
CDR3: CASSPRQGALESRTEAFF

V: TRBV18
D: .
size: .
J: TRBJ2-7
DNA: TGTGCCAGCTCACCCGGACTGTCCTACGAGCAGTACTTC
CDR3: CASSPGLSYEQYF

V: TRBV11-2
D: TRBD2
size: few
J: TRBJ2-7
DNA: TGTGCCAGCAGCTTATCTGATAGCGGGAGTTACGAGCAGTACTTC
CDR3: CASSLSDSGSYEQYF

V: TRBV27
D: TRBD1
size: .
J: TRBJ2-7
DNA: TGTGCCAGCAAATGGGACAGCCGCAACTACGAGCAGTACTTC
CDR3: CASKWDSRNYEQYF

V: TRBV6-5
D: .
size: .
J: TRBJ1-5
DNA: TGTGCCAGCAAGCCCAGAAGGGAGAATCAGCCCCAGCATTTT
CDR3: CASKPRRENQPQHF

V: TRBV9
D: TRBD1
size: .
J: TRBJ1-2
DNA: TGTGCCAGCAGCCCAGGGACAGGGGGCGACTATGGCTACACCTTC
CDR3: CASSPGTGGDYGYTF

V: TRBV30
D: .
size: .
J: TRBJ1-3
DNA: TGTGCCTGGAGTGAAGGGAGCTCTGGAAACACCATATATTTT
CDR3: CAWSEGSSGNTIYF

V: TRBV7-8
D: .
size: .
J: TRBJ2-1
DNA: TGTGCCAGCAGCGCCCTTGGGGTAGCGAGATACAATGAGCAGTTCTTC
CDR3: CASSALGVARYNEQFF

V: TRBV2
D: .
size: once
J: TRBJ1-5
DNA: TGTGCCAGCAGTGAAATAGGCAGGGGAGGAAATCAGCCCCAGCATTTT
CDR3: CASSEIGRGGNQPQHF

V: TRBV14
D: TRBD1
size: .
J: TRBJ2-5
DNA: TGTGCCAGCAGCCAAGATTTTGGACAGGTCCGCCAAGAGACCCAGTACTTC
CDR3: CASSQDFGQVRQETQYF

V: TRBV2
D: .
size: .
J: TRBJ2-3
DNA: TGTGCCAGCGGACTGGGGGTTGACGCAGATACGCAGTATTTT
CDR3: CASGLGVDADTQYF

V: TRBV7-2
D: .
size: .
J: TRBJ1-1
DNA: TGTGCCAGCAGCTCAGGCAGGAACACTGAAGCTTTCTTT
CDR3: CASSSGRNTEAFF

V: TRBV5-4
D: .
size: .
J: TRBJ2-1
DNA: TGTGCCAGCAGCTTTCGGGAGCCATACAATGAGCAGTTCTTC
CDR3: CASSFREPYNEQFF

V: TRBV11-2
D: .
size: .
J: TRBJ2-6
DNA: TGTGCCAGCGAGACAGGCTTTAGCTCTGGGGCCAACGTCCTGACTTTC
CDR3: CASETGFSSGANVLTF

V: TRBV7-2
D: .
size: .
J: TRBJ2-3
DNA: TGTGCCAGCAGCTTAGATGGGACAATTGATACGCAGTATTTT
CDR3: CASSLDGTIDTQYF

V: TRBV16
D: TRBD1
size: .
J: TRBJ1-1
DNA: TGTGCCAGCAGCCAGTTCTCTCAGGGGGGAGCTTTCTTT
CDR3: CASSQFSQGGAFF

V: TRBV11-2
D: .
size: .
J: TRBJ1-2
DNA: TGTGCCAGCAGCCAGATGCGGGGTGGCTACACCTTC
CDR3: CASSQMRGGYTF

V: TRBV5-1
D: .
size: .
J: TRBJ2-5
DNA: TGCGCCAGCAGCTTCTCCGCCGAGACCCAGTACTTC
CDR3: CASSFSAETQYF

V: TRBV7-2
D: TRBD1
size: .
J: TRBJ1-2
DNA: TGTGCCAGCAGCTTAATGACAGGGTCTAACTATGGCTACACCTTC
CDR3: CASSLMTGSNYGYTF

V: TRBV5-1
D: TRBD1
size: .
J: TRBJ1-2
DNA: TGCGCCAGCAGCCAACAGGGGAGTAAGGACTATGGCTACACCTTC
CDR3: CASSQQGSKDYGYTF

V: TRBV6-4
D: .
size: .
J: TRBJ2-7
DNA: TGTGCCAGCAGTGACTCAGGCATCTTCTCCTACGAGCAGTACTTC
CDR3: CASSDSGIFSYEQYF

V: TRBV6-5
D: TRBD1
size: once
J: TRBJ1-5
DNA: TGTGCCAGCAGTTATAGCAGGGGGAATCAGCCCCAGCATTTT
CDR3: CASSYSRGNQPQHF

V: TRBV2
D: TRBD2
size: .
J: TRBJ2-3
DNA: TGTGCCAGCAGCCGACTAGCGGGGCGCACAGATACGCAGTATTTT
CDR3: CASSRLAGRTDTQYF

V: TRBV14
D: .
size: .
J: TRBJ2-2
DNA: TGTGCCAGCAGCCAAGAAGCAGGTATCGGGGAGCTGTTTTTT
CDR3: CASSQEAGIGELFF

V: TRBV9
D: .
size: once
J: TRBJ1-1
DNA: TGTGCCAGCAGCGGGAACACGGGACACCCTGAAGCTTTCTTT
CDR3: CASSGNTGHPEAFF

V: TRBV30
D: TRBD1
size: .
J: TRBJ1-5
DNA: TGTGCCTGGAGCGAACAGGGGGGCCAGCCCCAGCATTTT
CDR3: CAWSEQGGQPQHF

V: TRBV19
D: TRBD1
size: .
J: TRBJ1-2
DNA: TGTGCCAGTAGTAAGCGGACAGGGGGCTACACCTTC
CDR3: CASSKRTGGYTF

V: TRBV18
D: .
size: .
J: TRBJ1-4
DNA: TGTGCCAGCTCACCCCGCGGGGTTTTTGAAAAACTGTTTTTT
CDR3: CASSPRGVFEKLFF